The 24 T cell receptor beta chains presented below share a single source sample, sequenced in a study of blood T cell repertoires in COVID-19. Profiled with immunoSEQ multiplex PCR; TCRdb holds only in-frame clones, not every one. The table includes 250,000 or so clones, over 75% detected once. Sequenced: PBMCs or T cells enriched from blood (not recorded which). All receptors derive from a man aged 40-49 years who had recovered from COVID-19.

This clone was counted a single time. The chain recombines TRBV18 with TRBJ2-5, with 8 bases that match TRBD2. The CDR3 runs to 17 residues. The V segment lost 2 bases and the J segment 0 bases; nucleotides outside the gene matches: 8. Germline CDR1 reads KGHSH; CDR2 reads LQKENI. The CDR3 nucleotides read TGTGCCAGCTCACCAAACGTAGCTAGCGGGCACCAAGAGACCCAGTACTTC. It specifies CASSPNVASGHQETQYF.

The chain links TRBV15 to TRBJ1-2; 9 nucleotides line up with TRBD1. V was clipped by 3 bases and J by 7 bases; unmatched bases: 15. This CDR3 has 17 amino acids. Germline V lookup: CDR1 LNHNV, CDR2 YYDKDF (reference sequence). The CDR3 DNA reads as TGTGCCACCAGCAGGGGACAGGGTCGTACTTTCGTGAGTGGCTACACCTTC. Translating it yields CATSRGQGRTFVSGYTF.

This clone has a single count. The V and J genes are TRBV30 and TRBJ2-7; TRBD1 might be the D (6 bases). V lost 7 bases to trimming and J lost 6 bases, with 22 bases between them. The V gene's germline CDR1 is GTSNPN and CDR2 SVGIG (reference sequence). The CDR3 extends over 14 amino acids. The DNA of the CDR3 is TGTGCCTACTCAACCGGACAGCTTCTGGGCGAGCAGTACTTC. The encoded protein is CAYSTGQLLGEQYF.

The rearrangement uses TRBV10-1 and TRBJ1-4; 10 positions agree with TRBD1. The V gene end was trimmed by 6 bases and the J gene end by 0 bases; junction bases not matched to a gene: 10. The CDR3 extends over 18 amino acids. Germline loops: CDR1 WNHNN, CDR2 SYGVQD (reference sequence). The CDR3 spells CASSSGTGVGATNEKLFF. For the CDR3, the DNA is TGCGCCAGCAGCTCCGGGACAGGGGTCGGGGCAACTAATGAAAAACTGTTTTTT.

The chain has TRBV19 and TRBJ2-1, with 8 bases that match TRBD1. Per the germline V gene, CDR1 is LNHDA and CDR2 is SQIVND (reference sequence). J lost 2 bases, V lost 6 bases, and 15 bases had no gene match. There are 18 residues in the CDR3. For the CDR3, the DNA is TGTGCCAGTAGCCCGTCATGGACCGGGACAGGCCCCTACAATGAGCAGTTCTTC. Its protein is CASSPSWTGTGPYNEQFF.

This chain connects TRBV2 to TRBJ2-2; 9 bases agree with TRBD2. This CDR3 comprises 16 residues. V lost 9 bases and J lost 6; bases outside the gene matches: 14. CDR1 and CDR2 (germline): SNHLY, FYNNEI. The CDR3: CASKPGLARGAGELFF. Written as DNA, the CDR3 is TGTGCCAGTAAACCGGGACTAGCCAGGGGGGCCGGGGAGCTGTTTTTT.

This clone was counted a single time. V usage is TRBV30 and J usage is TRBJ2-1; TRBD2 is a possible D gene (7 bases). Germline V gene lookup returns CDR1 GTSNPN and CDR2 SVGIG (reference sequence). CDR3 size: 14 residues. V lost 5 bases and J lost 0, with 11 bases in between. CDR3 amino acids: CAWGGGSSYNEQFF. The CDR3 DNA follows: TGTGCCTGGGGGGGCGGGAGCTCCTACAATGAGCAGTTCTTC.

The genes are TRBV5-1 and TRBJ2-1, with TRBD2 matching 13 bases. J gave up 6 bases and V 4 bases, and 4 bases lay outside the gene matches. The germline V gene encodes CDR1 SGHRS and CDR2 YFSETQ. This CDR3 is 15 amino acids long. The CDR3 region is CASSVGLAGVNEQFF. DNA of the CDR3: TGCGCCAGCAGCGTCGGACTAGCGGGAGTCAATGAGCAGTTCTTC. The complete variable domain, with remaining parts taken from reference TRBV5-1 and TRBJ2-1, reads KAGVTQTPRYLIKTRGQQVTLSCSPISGHRSVSWYQQTPGQGLQFLFEYFSETQRNKGNFPGRFSGRQFSNSRSEMNVSTLELGDSALYLCASSVGLAGVNEQFFGPGTRLTVL.

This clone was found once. The CDR3 DNA reads TGTGCCAGCAGCCCATCCGGACAAGGTAGCTACGAGCAGTACTTC. Encoded protein: CASSPSGQGSYEQYF. J is TRBJ2-7 and V is TRBV3-1 (or the pseudogene TRBV3-2), with TRBD1 as a possible D gene (5 bases). CDR3 length: 15 amino acids. Per the germline V gene, CDR1 is LGHDT and CDR2 is YNNKEL (reference sequence). V was clipped by 4 bases and J by 3 bases, with 16 bases between them.

In DNA, the CDR3 is TGTGCCAGCAGTTACTCGACGGGGGGATCAGAGACCCAGTACTTC. It specifies CASSYSTGGSETQYF. V and J are TRBV6-2 or TRBV6-3 and TRBJ2-5, with 7 bases fitting TRBD2. Losses at the gene ends were 0 bases for V and 4 bases for J; bases not matched to a gene: 5. This CDR3 is built from 15 residues. CDR1 is MNHEY and CDR2 is SVGEGT in the germline V gene.

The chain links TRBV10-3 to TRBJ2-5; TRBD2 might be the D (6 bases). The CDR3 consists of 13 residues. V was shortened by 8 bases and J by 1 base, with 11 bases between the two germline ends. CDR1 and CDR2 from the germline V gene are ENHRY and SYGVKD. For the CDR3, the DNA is TGTGCCATCGCGCTGGGACTCCAAGAGACCCAGTACTTC. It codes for CAIALGLQETQYF.

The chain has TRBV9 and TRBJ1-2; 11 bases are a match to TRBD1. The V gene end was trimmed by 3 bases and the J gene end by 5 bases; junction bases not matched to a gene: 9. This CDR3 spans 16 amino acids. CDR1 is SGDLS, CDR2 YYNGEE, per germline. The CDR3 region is CASSAVGTGGLYGYTF. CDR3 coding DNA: TGTGCCAGCAGCGCCGTGGGGACAGGGGGTTTATATGGCTACACCTTC.

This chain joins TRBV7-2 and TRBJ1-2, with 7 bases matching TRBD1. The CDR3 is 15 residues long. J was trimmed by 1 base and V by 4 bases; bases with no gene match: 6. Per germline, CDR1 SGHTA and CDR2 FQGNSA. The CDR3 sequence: CASSYPGQHNYGYTF. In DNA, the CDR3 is TGTGCCAGCAGCTACCCGGGACAGCATAACTATGGCTACACCTTC.

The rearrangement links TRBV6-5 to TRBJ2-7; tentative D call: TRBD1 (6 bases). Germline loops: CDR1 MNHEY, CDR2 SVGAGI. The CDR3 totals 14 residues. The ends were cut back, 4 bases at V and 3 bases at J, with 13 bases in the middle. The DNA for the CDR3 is TGTGCCAGCAGTTCTGGACAGTTAATCTACGAGCAGTACTTC. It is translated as CASSSGQLIYEQYF.

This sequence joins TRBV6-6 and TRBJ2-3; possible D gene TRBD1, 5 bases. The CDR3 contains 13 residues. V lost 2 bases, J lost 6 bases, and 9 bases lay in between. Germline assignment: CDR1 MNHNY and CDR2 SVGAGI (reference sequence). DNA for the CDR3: TGTGCCAGCAGTTACCAGGGCAGCGATACGCAGTATTTT. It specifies CASSYQGSDTQYF.

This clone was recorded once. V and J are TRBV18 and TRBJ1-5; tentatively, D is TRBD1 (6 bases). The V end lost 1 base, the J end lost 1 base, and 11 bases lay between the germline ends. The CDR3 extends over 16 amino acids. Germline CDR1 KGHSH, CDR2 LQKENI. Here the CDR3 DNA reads TGTGCCAGCTCACCACAGGGGGGGCGCAGCAATCAGCCCCAGCATTTT. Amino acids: CASSPQGGRSNQPQHF.

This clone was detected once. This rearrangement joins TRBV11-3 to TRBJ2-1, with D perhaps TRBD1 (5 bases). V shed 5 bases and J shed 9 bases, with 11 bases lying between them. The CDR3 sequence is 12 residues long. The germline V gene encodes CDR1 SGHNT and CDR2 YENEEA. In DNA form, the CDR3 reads TGTGCCAGCAGCCTTGGCCAGGGTGAGCAGTTCTTC. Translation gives CASSLGQGEQFF.

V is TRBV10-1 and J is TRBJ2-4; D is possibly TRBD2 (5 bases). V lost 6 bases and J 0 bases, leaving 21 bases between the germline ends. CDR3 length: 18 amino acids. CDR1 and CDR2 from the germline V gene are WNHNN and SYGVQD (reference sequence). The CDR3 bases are TGCGCCAGCAGATTAACCGGGGATAGGAGCCTAGCCAAAAACATTCAGTACTTC. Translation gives CASRLTGDRSLAKNIQYF.

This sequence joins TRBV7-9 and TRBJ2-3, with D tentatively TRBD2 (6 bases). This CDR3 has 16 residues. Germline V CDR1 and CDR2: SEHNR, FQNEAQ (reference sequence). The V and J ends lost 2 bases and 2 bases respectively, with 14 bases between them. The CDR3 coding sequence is TGTGCCAGCAGCTTATTCGTGGGAGGTCCCACAGATACGCAGTATTTT. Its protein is CASSLFVGGPTDTQYF.

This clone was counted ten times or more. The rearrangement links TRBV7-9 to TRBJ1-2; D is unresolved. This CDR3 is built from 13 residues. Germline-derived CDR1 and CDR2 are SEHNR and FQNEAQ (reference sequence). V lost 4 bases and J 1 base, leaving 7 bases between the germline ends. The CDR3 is CASSSVLNYGYTF. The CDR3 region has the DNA TGTGCCAGCAGCTCAGTCCTTAACTATGGCTACACCTTC.

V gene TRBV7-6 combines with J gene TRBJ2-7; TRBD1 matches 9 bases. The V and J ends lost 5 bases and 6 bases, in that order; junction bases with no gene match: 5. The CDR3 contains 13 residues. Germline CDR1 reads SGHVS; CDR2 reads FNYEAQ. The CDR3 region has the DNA TGTGCCAGCAGCGCGGGACAGGGCGTCGAGCAGTACTTC. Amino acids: CASSAGQGVEQYF. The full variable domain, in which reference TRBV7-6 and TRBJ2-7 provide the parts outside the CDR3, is GAGVSQSPRYKVTKRGQDVALRCDPISGHVSLYWYRQALGQGPEFLTYFNYEAQQDKSGLPNDRFSAERPEGSISTLTIQRTEQRDSAMYRCASSAGQGVEQYFGPGTRLTVT.

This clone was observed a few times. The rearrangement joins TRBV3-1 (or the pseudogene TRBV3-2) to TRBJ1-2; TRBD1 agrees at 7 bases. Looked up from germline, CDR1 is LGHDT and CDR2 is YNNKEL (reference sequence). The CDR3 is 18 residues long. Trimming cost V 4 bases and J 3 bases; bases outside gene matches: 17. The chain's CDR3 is CASSLRTLIGGIYYGYTF. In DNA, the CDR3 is TGTGCCAGCAGCCTTCGGACCCTAATAGGGGGCATTTACTATGGCTACACCTTC.

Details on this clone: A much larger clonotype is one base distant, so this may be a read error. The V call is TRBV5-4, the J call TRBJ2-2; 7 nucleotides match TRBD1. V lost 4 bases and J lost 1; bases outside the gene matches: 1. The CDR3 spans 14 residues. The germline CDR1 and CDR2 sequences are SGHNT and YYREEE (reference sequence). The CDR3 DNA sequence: TGTGCCAGCAGCCGACAGGGGAACACCGGGGAGCTGTTTTTT. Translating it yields CASSRQGNTGELFF.

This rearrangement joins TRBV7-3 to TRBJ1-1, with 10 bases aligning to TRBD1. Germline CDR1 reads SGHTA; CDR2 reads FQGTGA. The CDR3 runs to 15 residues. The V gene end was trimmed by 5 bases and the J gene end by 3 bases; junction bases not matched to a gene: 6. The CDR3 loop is CASSQTGGDYTEAFF. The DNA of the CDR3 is TGTGCCAGCAGCCAGACAGGGGGCGATTACACTGAAGCTTTCTTT.